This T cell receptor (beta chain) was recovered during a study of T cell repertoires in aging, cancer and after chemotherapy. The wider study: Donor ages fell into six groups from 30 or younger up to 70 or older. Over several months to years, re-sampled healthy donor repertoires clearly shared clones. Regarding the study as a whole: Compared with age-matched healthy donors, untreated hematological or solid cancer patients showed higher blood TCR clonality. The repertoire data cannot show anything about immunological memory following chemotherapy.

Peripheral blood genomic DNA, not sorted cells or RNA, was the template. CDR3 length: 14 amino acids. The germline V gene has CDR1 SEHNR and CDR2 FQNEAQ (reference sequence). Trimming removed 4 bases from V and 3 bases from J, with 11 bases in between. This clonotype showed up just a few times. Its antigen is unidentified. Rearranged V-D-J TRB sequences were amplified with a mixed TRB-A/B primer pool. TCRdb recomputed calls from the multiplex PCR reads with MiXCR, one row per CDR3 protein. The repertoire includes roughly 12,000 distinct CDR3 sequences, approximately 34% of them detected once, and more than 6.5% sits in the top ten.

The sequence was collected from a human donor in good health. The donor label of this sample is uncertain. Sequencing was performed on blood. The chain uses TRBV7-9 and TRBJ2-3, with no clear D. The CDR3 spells CASSSPGLTDTQYF. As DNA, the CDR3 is TGTGCCAGCAGCTCGCCCGGATTGACAGATACGCAGTATTTT.